This record looks at one TCR beta chain sequence and its context. Its recognized antigen is unknown. Base quality data are lacking; no much larger clone is found one base away. Deletion took 1 base off V and 3 bases off J, with a span of 18 bases between the germline ends. There are 17 amino acids in the CDR3, from cysteine to phenylalanine inclusive. The kept DNA is CDR3 alone, 51 bases in frame from the first base. CDR1 and CDR2 are read off the germline V gene as SGHDT and YYEEEE. The sample is drawn from a study of CD8 T cells in Susac syndrome (dated by TCRdb to the late 2010s). Turning to the overall study: The study used repertoire sequencing to test whether antigen drove CD8+ T cell activation and differentiation in Susac syndrome. CD8+ T cell repertoire clonality was compared between approximately 12 healthy donors, some 14 Susac syndrome patients and some 15 multiple sclerosis patients. Summary of the overall study and its limitations: The number of individuals in the TCR sequencing and HLA analysis was acknowledged as relatively small.

Peripheral blood CD8+ and CD4+ T cells from healthy donors, Susac syndrome patients and multiple sclerosis patients were profiled using high-throughput TCR beta sequencing. Multiple sclerosis controls were treatment-naive patients with stable or active relapsing-remitting disease fulfilling revised McDonald criteria. CD8+ TEMRA cells were enriched by FACS, while bulk CD8+ and CD4+ T cells were purified by magnetic negative isolation. Blood was collected in EDTA tubes and processed within 24 hours, with PBMCs isolated through density gradient centrifugation. PBMCs destined for TCR sequencing were cryopreserved in liquid nitrogen and later thawed in a 37 °C water bath. The sorted or isolated CD4+, CD8+ and CD8+ TEMRA cells reached a purity of at least 90%. RNA was extracted using the RNeasy kit, and roughly 0.5 to 1 microgram was reverse transcribed with random hexamers. TCR beta CDR3 regions were amplified with the immunoSEQ multiplex PCR assay covering 54 Vbeta and 13 Jbeta segments. PCR amplification bias was corrected using a synthetic template baseline for primer optimization and computational correction. In the original analysis: Reads were assigned to V, D and J genes according to IMGT and analyzed in immunoSEQ Analyzer, with only productive sequences retained. Clonality was calculated as one minus the Shannon entropy normalized by log2 of the number of productive unique sequences. For each patient and control, public and private clones were evaluated among the 100 most prevalent clones. Clones were defined as Susac-specific if absent from the healthy and MS cohorts, from 1052 published viral clones and from other ImmuneACCESS disease sequences. Starting from the raw public reads, TCRdb applied fastp trimming at Q25, assembled clones with MiXCR and retained in-frame beta chains. Merged by CDR3 protein, the rows form single entries marked with the most common genes and DNA. These V and J calls are TCRdb output, not the study's own analysis. A total of more than 95,000 distinct CDR3 sequences appear in this sample, approximately 95% of them only once. The ten largest clones add up to roughly 0.3% of the sample.

This receptor was taken from a human donor with multiple sclerosis. Material: CD8+ T cells from PBMCs. The V gene is TRBV5-6 and the J gene is TRBJ2-3; the D gene could be TRBD1 or TRBD2, each one agreeing over 6 bases. The DNA sequence follows: TGTGCCAGCAGCTTGTCCGCCGTGACTAGGGGGACAGATACGCAGTATTTT. The encoded protein is CASSLSAVTRGTDTQYF. Reference TRBV5-6 and TRBJ2-3 proteins supply the regions before and after the CDR3; the full variable domain is: DAGVTQSPTHLIKTRGQQVTLRCSPKSGHDTVSWYQQALGQGPQFIFQYYEEEERQRGNFPDRFSGHQFPNYSSELNVNALLLGDSALYLCASSLSAVTRGTDTQYFGPGTRLTVL.